One T cell receptor beta chain is described in this entry. Antigen: not known. Through Arm-PCR of CDR3 regions and iRepertoire HTBI primers, TCR beta libraries were built. MiXCR was run by TCRdb on the multiplex PCR reads, yielding one entry per CDR3 protein. This table holds 650,000 to 700,000 distinct CDR3 sequences, around 30% found once. Time point described: persistent/refractory GD, antithyroid drugs over 5 years with positive TRAb. The TCR library was made from RNA that had been extracted from PBMCs in TRIzol. This record belongs to a study of regulatory T cells in long-lasting Graves disease. Findings and limits, study-wide: Favored usage of TRBV28, TRBJ1-2 and TRBJ2-5 was recorded in persistent disease.

Trimming removed 2 bases at V and 6 bases at J, with 10 bases between. The CDR3 has 12 residues. Germline V CDR1 and CDR2: SQVTM, ANQGSEA. Source: peripheral blood mononuclear cells (PBMCs), taken when the disease was refractory, from a patient treated with antithyroid drugs. The rearrangement joins TRBV29-1 to TRBJ1-1; no reliable D call. The sequence came from a female donor with Graves disease. CDR3 in amino acids: CSVESLGAEAFF. The CDR3 coding sequence is TGCAGCGTTGAAAGCTTAGGTGCTGAAGCTTTCTTT.